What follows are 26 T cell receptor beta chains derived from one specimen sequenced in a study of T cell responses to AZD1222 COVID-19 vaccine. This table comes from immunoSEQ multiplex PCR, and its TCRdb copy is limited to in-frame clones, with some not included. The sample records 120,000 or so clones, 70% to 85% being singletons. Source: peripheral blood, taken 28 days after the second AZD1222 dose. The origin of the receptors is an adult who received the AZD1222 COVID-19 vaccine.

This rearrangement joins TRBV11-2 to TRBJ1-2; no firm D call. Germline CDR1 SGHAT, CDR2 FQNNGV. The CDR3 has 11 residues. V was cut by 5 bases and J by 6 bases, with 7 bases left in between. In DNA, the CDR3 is TGTGCCAGCAGCCCTAGGGATGGCTACACCTTC. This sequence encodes CASSPRDGYTF.

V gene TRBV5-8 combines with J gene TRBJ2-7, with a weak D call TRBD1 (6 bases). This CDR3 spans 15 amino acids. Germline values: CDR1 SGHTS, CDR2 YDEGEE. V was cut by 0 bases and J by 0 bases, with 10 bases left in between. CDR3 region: CASSLGGQNSYEQYF. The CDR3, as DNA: TGTGCCAGCAGCTTGGGGGGACAAAACTCCTACGAGCAGTACTTC.

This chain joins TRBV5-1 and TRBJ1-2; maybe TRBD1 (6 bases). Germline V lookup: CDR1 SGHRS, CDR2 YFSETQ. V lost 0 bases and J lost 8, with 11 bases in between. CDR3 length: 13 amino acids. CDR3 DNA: TGCGCCAGCAGCTTGGAGGGGGGCGGAGGCTACACCTTC. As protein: CASSLEGGGGYTF.

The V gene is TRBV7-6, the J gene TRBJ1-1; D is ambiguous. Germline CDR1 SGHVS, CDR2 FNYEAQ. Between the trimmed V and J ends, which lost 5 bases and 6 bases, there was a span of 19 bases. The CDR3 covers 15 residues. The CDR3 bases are TGTGCCAGCAGCCCCTATTTAGCCGGGAGCGCTGAAGCTTTCTTT. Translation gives CASSPYLAGSAEAFF.

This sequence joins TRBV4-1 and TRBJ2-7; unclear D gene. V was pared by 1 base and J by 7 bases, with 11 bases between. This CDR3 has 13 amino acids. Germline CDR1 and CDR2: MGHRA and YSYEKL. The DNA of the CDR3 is TGCGCCAGCAGCCAAGCGTACGCTAGGGAGCAGTACTTC. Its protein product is CASSQAYAREQYF.

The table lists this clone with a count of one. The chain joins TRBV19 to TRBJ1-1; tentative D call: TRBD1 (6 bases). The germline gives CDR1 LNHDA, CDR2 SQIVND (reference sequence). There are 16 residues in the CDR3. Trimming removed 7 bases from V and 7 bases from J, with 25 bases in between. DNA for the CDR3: TGTGCCAGTAACCTCAGGGGTCTGGCGATCCCCAATGAAGCTTTCTTT. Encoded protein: CASNLRGLAIPNEAFF.

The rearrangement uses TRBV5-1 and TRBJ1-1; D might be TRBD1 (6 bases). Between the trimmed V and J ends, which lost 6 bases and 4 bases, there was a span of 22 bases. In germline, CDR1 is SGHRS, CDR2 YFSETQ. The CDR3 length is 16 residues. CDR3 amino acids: CASKGTGLSYLTEAFF. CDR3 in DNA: TGCGCCAGCAAAGGAACAGGGTTGTCCTACCTCACTGAAGCTTTCTTT. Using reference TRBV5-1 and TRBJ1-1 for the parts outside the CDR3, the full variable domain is KAGVTQTPRYLIKTRGQQVTLSCSPISGHRSVSWYQQTPGQGLQFLFEYFSETQRNKGNFPGRFSGRQFSNSRSEMNVSTLELGDSALYLCASKGTGLSYLTEAFFGQGTRLTVV.

The CDR3 DNA is TGTGCCAGCAGTACAGCTACGAGAATTGGTGGCTACACCTTC. Encoded protein: CASSTATRIGGYTF. This chain uses TRBV27 with TRBJ1-2; D not certain. This CDR3 region has 14 residues. Trimming removed 5 bases at V and 7 bases at J, with 17 bases between. Germline loops: CDR1 MNHEY, CDR2 SMNVEV (reference sequence).

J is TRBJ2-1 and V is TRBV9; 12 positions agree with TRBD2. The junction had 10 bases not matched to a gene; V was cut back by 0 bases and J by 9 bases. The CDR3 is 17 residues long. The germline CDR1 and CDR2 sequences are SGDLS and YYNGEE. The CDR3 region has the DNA TGTGCCAGCAGCGTAGGGGGACCGACTAGCGGGGGAGGTGAGCAGTTCTTC. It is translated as CASSVGGPTSGGGEQFF.

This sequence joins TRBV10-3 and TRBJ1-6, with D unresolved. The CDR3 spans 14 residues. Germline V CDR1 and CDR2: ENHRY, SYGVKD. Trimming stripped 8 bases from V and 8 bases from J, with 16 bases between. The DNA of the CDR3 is TGTGCCATCGGCAGACCCTTTGGGGATTCACCCCTCCACTTT. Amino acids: CAIGRPFGDSPLHF.

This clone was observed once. CDR3 sequence reads: CASSSGTALRKYF. The DNA for the CDR3 is TGTGCCAGCAGTTCCGGGACCGCCCTACGAAAGTACTTC. This rearrangement joins TRBV12-3 or TRBV12-4 to TRBJ2-7; D is possibly TRBD1 or TRBD2 (5 bases each). The CDR3 has 13 amino acids. Trimming took 4 bases from V and 11 from J, leaving 18 bases between them.

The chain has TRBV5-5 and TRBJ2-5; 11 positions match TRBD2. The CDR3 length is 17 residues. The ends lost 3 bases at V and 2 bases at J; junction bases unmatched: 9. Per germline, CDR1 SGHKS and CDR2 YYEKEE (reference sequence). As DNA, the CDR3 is TGTGCCAGCAGCTCGGGGCTGACTAGCGGGAAACAAGAGACCCAGTACTTC. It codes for CASSSGLTSGKQETQYF.

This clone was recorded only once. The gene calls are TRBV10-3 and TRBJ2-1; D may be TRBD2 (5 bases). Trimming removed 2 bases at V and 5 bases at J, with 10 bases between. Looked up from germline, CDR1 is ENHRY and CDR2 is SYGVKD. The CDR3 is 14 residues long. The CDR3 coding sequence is TGTGCCATCAGTGAGAGTCTAGCTGACAATGAGCAGTTCTTC. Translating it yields CAISESLADNEQFF.

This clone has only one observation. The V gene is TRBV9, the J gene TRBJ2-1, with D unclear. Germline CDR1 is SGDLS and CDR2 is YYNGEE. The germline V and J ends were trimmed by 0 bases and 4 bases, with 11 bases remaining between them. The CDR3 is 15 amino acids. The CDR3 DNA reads TGTGCCAGCAGCGTAGAAGTTACAGTGTACAATGAGCAGTTCTTC. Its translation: CASSVEVTVYNEQFF.

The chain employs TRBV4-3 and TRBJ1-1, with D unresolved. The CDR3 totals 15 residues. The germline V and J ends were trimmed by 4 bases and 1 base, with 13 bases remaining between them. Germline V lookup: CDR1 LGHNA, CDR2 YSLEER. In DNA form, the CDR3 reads TGCGCCAGCAGCCTCAGTACCGGTCGGAACACTGAAGCTTTCTTT. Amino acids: CASSLSTGRNTEAFF.

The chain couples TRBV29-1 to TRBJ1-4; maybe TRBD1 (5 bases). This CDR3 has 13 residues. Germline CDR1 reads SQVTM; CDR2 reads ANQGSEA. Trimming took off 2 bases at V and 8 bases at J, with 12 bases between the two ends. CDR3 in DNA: TGCAGCGTTGAATTGTGGGGCAGGGAAAAACTGTTTTTT. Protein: CSVELWGREKLFF.

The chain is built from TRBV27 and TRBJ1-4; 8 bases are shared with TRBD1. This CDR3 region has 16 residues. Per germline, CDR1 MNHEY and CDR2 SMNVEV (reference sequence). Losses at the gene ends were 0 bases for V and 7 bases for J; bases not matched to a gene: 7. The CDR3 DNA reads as TGTGCCAGCAGTTTATCTAGGACAGGGAGGGCTGAAAAACTGTTTTTT. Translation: CASSLSRTGRAEKLFF. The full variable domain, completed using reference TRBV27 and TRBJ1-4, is EAQVTQNPRYLITVTGKKLTVTCSQNMNHEYMSWYRQDPGLGLRQIYYSMNVEVTDKGDVPEGYKVSRKEKRNFPLILESPSPNQTSLYFCASSLSRTGRAEKLFFGSGTQLSVL.

Here the CDR3 DNA reads TGTGCCAGCTCACCAGCCTCGGACAGGGTAGGAGGAGGCTACACCTTC. Translation gives CASSPASDRVGGGYTF. The rearrangement joins TRBV18 to TRBJ1-2, with 8 positions matching TRBD1. The CDR3 sequence is 16 residues long. The germline gives CDR1 KGHSH, CDR2 LQKENI. After removal of 2 bases from V and 8 bases from J, the junction contained 13 bases not matched to a gene.

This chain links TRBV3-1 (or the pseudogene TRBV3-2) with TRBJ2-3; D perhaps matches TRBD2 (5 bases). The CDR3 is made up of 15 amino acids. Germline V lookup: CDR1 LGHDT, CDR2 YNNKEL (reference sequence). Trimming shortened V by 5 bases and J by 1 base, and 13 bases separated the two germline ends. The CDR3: CASSKLVKGTDTQYF. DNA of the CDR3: TGTGCCAGCAGCAAACTAGTCAAAGGCACAGATACGCAGTATTTT.

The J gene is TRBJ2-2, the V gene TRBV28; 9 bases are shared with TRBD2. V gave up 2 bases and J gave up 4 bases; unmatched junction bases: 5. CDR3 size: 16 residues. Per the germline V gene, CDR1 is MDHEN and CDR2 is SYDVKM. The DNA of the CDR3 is TGTGCCAGCAGTTTACCAGCGGGGGGCCTCACCGGGGAGCTGTTTTTT. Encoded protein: CASSLPAGGLTGELFF.

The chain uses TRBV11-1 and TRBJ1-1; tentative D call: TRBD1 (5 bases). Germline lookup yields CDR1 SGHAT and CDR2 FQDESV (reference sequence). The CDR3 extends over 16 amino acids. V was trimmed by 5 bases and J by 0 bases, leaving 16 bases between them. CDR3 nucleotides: TGTGCCAGCAGCGTAGAAGTGGGGGGTATGAACACTGAAGCTTTCTTT. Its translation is CASSVEVGGMNTEAFF.

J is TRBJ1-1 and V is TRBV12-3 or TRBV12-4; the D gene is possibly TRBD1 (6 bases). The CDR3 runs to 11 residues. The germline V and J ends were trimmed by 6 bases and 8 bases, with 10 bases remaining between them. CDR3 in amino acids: CASSHDREAFF. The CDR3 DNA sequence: TGTGCCAGCAGCCACGACAGGGAAGCTTTCTTT.

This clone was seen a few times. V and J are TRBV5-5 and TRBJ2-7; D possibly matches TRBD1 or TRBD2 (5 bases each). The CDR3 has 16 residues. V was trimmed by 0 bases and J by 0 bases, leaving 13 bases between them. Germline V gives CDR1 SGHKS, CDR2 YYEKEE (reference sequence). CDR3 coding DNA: TGTGCCAGCAGCTTGGTGGGGACCCTGAGCTCCTACGAGCAGTACTTC. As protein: CASSLVGTLSSYEQYF.

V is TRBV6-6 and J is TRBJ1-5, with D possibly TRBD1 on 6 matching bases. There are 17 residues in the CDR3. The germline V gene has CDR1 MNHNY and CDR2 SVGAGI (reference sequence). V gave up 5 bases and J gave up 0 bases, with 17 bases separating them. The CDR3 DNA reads TGTGCCAGCAGTCACCCGACAGGTCAATATAGCAATCAGCCCCAGCATTTT. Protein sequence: CASSHPTGQYSNQPQHF.

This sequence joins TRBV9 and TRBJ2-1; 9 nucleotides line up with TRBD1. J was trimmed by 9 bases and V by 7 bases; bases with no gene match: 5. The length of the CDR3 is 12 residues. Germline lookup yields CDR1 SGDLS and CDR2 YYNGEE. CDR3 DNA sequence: TGTGCCAGCGGGGGACAGGGCCCTGAGCAGTTCTTC. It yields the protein CASGGQGPEQFF.

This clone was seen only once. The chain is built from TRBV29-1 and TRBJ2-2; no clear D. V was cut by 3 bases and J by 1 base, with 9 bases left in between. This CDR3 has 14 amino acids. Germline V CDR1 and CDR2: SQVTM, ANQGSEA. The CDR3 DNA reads TGCAGCGTTGAGACGTCCTTGAACACCGGGGAGCTGTTTTTT. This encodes CSVETSLNTGELFF.